The 11 T cell receptor beta chains listed next were all sequenced from one sample in a study of CD8 T cells in Susac syndrome. Random-hexamer reverse transcription was applied to about 0.5 to 1 ug RNA. TCRdb redid the calling of the immunoSEQ multiplex PCR reads with MiXCR, one entry per CDR3 protein. The table has around 160,000 distinct CDR3 sequences, 93% seen once. The sample was CD4+ T cells from PBMCs. The receptors stem from a human donor in good health.

The chain couples TRBV10-3 to TRBJ2-5, with D possibly matching TRBD2 (6 bases). The CDR3 contains 13 residues. Germline V gene data show CDR1 as ENHRY and CDR2 as SYGVKD. The V and J ends lost 6 bases and 4 bases respectively, with 12 bases between them. In DNA, the CDR3 is TGTGCCATCAGCGGGGGAAGCGGAGAGACCCAGTACTTC. Translated: CAISGGSGETQYF.

V is TRBV20-1 and J is TRBJ2-5; TRBD1 matches 7 bases. Germline V lookup: CDR1 DFQATT, CDR2 SNEGSKA (reference sequence). Trimming at V came to 1 base and at J to 2 bases, leaving 4 bases not matched to a gene. This CDR3 has 14 residues. CDR3 sequence: CSARGGQNQETQYF. The DNA for the CDR3 is TGCAGTGCTAGAGGGGGACAGAATCAAGAGACCCAGTACTTC.

The chain recombines TRBV4-2 with TRBJ2-5, with D perhaps assigned TRBD1 or TRBD2 (5 bases each). Germline CDR1 LGHNA, CDR2 YNFKEQ. This CDR3 has 15 amino acids. V lost 2 bases, J lost 2 bases, and 12 bases lay in between. CDR3 nucleotide sequence: TGTGCCAGCAGCCAAAGGGGACGGACACAAGAGACCCAGTACTTC. Its protein product is CASSQRGRTQETQYF.

Notes on this clonotype: One junction end disagrees with the germline gene, perhaps due to a read error. V gene TRBV25-1 combines with J gene TRBJ2-7; D possibly corresponds to TRBD1 (5 bases). From germline, CDR1 is MGHDK and CDR2 SYGVNS. CDR3 length equals 12 residues. CDR3 residues: CASSDSSYEQYF. The CDR3 DNA reads TGTGCTAGCAGTGACAGCTCCTACGAGCAGTACTTC.

This clonotype has only a few counts. The V gene is TRBV6-2 or TRBV6-3, the J gene TRBJ1-2; D is undetermined. Trimming pared 4 bases from V and 2 bases from J, leaving 8 bases between. CDR3 size: 13 residues. Germline-derived CDR1 and CDR2 are MNHEY and SVGEGT. CDR3 sequence reads: CASSSGGNYGYTF. The CDR3 DNA follows: TGTGCCAGCAGTTCTGGAGGGAACTATGGCTACACCTTC.

The genes are TRBV30 and TRBJ2-2; 8 bases fit TRBD1. V trimming: 3 bases; J trimming: 4 bases; junction bases outside the gene matches: 7. This CDR3 contains 15 residues. CDR1 is GTSNPN and CDR2 is SVGIG in the germline V gene (reference sequence). CDR3 DNA sequence: TGTGCCTGGAGCGTACTAACAGGGGGCACCGGGGAGCTGTTTTTT. Encoded protein: CAWSVLTGGTGELFF.

J is TRBJ2-1 and V is TRBV4-1; 9 bases are shared with TRBD2. Looked up from germline, CDR1 is MGHRA and CDR2 is YSYEKL. The length of the CDR3 is 19 residues. With V trimmed by 0 bases and J by 1 base, 10 bases remained unmatched. DNA of the CDR3: TGCGCCAGCAGCCAAGATCGAGGGACTAGCTTTATTTCCTACAATGAGCAGTTCTTC. Translation gives CASSQDRGTSFISYNEQFF.

CDR3 region: CASSGLAGWNNEQFF. The CDR3 DNA reads TGTGCCAGCAGTGGGTTAGCGGGGTGGAACAATGAGCAGTTCTTC. This chain connects TRBV2 to TRBJ2-1; 8 nucleotides align to TRBD2. V was pared by 4 bases and J by 5 bases, with 7 bases of the junction left unmatched. CDR1 SNHLY and CDR2 FYNNEI come from the germline V gene. This CDR3 contains 15 residues.

The V gene is TRBV3-1, the J gene TRBJ2-3; 8 bases fit TRBD2. V shed 3 bases, J shed 3 bases, and the junction held 8 bases outside the gene matches. The CDR3 spans 16 residues. Germline V CDR1 and CDR2: LGHDT, YNNKEL (reference sequence). This chain's CDR3 is CASSHGTSGGTDTQYF. CDR3 sequence (DNA): TGTGCCAGCAGCCATGGCACTAGCGGTGGGACAGATACGCAGTATTTT.

This clonotype was found a few times. The chain links TRBV7-3 to TRBJ2-4; possible D gene TRBD1, 6 bases. The CDR3 sequence is 13 residues long. Per germline, CDR1 SGHTA and CDR2 FQGTGA. The V gene lost 3 bases and the J gene lost 9 bases, with 12 bases spanning the gap. In DNA, the CDR3 is TGTGCCAGCAGCTTGGACAGAGTGGGCATTCAGTACTTC. Translating it yields CASSLDRVGIQYF.

The chain recombines TRBV6-1 with TRBJ2-3, with D hard to call. Trimming removed 2 bases from V and 5 bases from J, with 5 bases in between. Looked up from germline, CDR1 is MNHNS and CDR2 is SASEGT. This CDR3 is built from 12 residues. This chain's CDR3 is CASSESRDTQYF. CDR3 bases: TGTGCCAGCAGTGAATCGAGAGATACGCAGTATTTT.